Listed below are T cell receptor beta chains from one sample, sequenced in a study of post-analysis software for immune sequencing data. Each CDR3 protein gets one entry after TCRdb re-called the PCR reads with MiXCR. The sample lists under 900,000 distinct CDR3 sequences; about 53% were seen once. The source material was blood. The receptors derive from a girl aged 5 to 17 with multiple sclerosis. Each CDR3 is given with its conserved first and last residue. A D gene is named only where the DNA matches it firmly. For some rows the clone size is stated as once, few or many, or as a class when expanded; others skip it.

TRBV10-1	TRBJ2-3	NA	few	TGCGCCAGCAGTGCTATACCGGGAGCAGGGGCGCAGTATTTT	CASSAIPGAGAQYF
TRBV12-3/TRBV12-4	TRBJ2-1	TRBD2	once	TGTGCCAGCAGCTCCGGGACTAGCGGGAGTTTGGATGAGCAGTTCTTC	CASSSGTSGSLDEQFF
TRBV10-3	TRBJ2-1	TRBD1	NA	TGTGCCATCAGAACGACAGGGGCGGATGAGCAGTTCTTC	CAIRTTGADEQFF
TRBV5-1	TRBJ2-5	TRBD1	NA	TGCGCCAGCAGCTCCCAAACAGGGGAGACGGAGACCCAGTACTTC	CASSSQTGETETQYF
TRBV9	TRBJ2-7	TRBD1	NA	TGTGCCAGCAGCGTTTCCGCGACAGGGAGTGAGTACGAGCAGTACTTC	CASSVSATGSEYEQYF
TRBV6-2/TRBV6-3	TRBJ1-4	TRBD1	NA	TGTGCCAGCAGCTCCGGGACAGGGGAAAAACTGTTTTTT	CASSSGTGEKLFF
TRBV9	TRBJ1-5	NA	NA	TGTGCCAGCAGCGTAGAAGGGGGGAATCAGCCCCAGCATTTT	CASSVEGGNQPQHF
TRBV29-1	TRBJ1-2	TRBD1	NA	TGCAGCGTTGTAGGGGGCCTCTATGGCTACACCTTC	CSVVGGLYGYTF
TRBV5-1	TRBJ1-1	NA	NA	TGCGCCAGCAGCGCGGGACGAGCGGGAGCTTTCTTT	CASSAGRAGAFF
TRBV29-1	TRBJ2-1	NA	few	TGCAGCGTCCATAGGCTGCTCACCTACAATGAGCAGTTCTTC	CSVHRLLTYNEQFF
TRBV5-1	TRBJ2-4	NA	few	TGCGCCAGCAGCTTGAGGGGGGGAGACATTCAGTACTTC	CASSLRGGDIQYF
TRBV20-1	TRBJ1-5	NA	NA	TGCAGTGCTAGACCGGACGGTGACAATCGGCCCCAGCATTTT	CSARPDGDNRPQHF
TRBV7-3	TRBJ2-1	NA	few	TGTGCCAGCAGCTTAGGCAGGGCCGCCGGTGCCGGAACATACAATGAGCAGTTCTTC	CASSLGRAAGAGTYNEQFF
TRBV11-1	TRBJ2-7	NA	NA	TGTGCCAGCAAGCACCGGGACGCCAGCTCCTACGAGCAGTACTTC	CASKHRDASSYEQYF
TRBV5-6	TRBJ2-7	TRBD1	many	TGTGCCAGCAGCTCGGGACAGCCCTACGAGCAGTACTTC	CASSSGQPYEQYF
TRBV20-1	TRBJ2-7	TRBD2	few	TGCAGTGCTAGGCCCAACCGGCTAGCGGGAGCATGGCAGTACTTC	CSARPNRLAGAWQYF
TRBV18	TRBJ2-7	TRBD1	NA	TGTGCCAGCTCACCTCAGGGGGCAGGGAACGAGCAGTACTTC	CASSPQGAGNEQYF
TRBV6-4	TRBJ2-3	TRBD2	few	TGTGCCAGCAGTGCTAACCTAGCGGGAAGCACAGATACGCAGTATTTT	CASSANLAGSTDTQYF
TRBV6-5	TRBJ1-6	TRBD1	NA	TGTGCCAGCAGTTACGGGACAGGGGGATCACCCCTCCACTTT	CASSYGTGGSPLHF
TRBV6-1	TRBJ1-5	NA	NA	TGTGCCAGCAGTGAGGTCGGGCAGGCCAATCAGCCCCAGCATTTT	CASSEVGQANQPQHF
TRBV7-9	TRBJ1-1	TRBD1	NA	TGTGCCAGCAGCTTAGCGGATCGGACAGGGGATGAAGCTTTCTTT	CASSLADRTGDEAFF
TRBV4-1	TRBJ2-7	NA	few	TGCGCCAGCAGCCAAGACAGGGAAGAGCAGTACTTC	CASSQDREEQYF
TRBV10-3	TRBJ2-5	NA	few	TGTGCCATCAGTGAGTCTGGGGCCCAGTACTTC	CAISESGAQYF
TRBV29-1	TRBJ2-3	TRBD1	NA	TGCAGCGTCGGAGGAGGACAGGGCCCAGATACGCAGTATTTT	CSVGGGQGPDTQYF
TRBV2	TRBJ1-6	NA	NA	TGTGCCAGCAAGACGTTATCACCCCTCCACTTT	CASKTLSPLHF
TRBV5-1	TRBJ2-1	NA	NA	TGCGCCAGCAGCCGAGGAGGGCAGGCCTACAGTGAGCAGTTCTTC	CASSRGGQAYSEQFF
TRBV6-6	TRBJ1-4	TRBD1	NA	TGTGCCAGCAGCACGGGGGGGACAGGGAAGGATAATGAAAAACTGTTTTTT	CASSTGGTGKDNEKLFF
TRBV3-1	TRBJ1-2	TRBD1	NA	TGTGCCAGCAGCCAAGACGGGACAGCCCACTATGGCTACACCTTC	CASSQDGTAHYGYTF
TRBV9	TRBJ2-1	NA	NA	TGTGCCAGCAGCCCGGGGGAGCTTTCCTACAATGAGCAGTTCTTC	CASSPGELSYNEQFF
TRBV20-1	TRBJ2-7	TRBD2	NA	TGCAGCGGCACGGGGGGACTAGCGGGGGGCCAACTCTCCTACGAGCAGTACTTC	CSGTGGLAGGQLSYEQYF
TRBV10-3	TRBJ2-5	TRBD2	few	TGTGCCATCAGGGGAACTAGCGGGAGAAGCGAGTACTTC	CAIRGTSGRSEYF
TRBV3-1	TRBJ1-2	TRBD1	NA	TGTGCCAGCAATCACGGGACAGGGAAGAACTATGGCTACACCTTC	CASNHGTGKNYGYTF
TRBV9	TRBJ2-7	NA	NA	TGTGCCAGCAGCGTACTCGACGGGGATACCTACGAGCAGTACTTC	CASSVLDGDTYEQYF
TRBV29-1	TRBJ2-5	NA	NA	TGCAGCGTTGATTTGCCTCAAGAGACCCAGTACTTC	CSVDLPQETQYF
TRBV5-6	TRBJ2-7	TRBD2	NA	TGTGCCAGCAGTTCGGGACTAGCGCTCGACGAGCAGTACTTC	CASSSGLALDEQYF
TRBV25-1	TRBJ2-3	TRBD2	NA	TGTGCCAGCAGTCCCCAGGCTAGCGGGAGGGCAGATACGCAGTATTTT	CASSPQASGRADTQYF
TRBV15	TRBJ2-1	NA	NA	TGTGCCACCAGATCGACCTCCTCTGAGCAGTTCTTC	CATRSTSSEQFF
TRBV30	TRBJ2-7	NA	NA	TGTGCCTGGAGCCGCACGCTCTTGCCATCCTACGAGCAGTACTTC	CAWSRTLLPSYEQYF
TRBV29-1	TRBJ1-1	NA	NA	TGCAGCGTCGAGGCGACCACAGGCACTGAAGCTTTCTTT	CSVEATTGTEAFF
TRBV20-1	TRBJ2-1	NA	few	TGCAGTGCTAAGCTTCCCCCCTTCAATGAGCAGTTCTTC	CSAKLPPFNEQFF
TRBV6-2/TRBV6-3	TRBJ2-7	TRBD1	many	TGTGCCAGCAGCAGGACAGGGCCCTCCTACGAGCAGTACTTC	CASSRTGPSYEQYF
TRBV7-9	TRBJ2-1	TRBD2	few	TGTGCCAGCAGCCTAGAGGGACTAGCGGGAGGGCCGGCGCAGTTCTTC	CASSLEGLAGGPAQFF
TRBV27	TRBJ2-2	NA	few	TGTGCCAGCAGAGCAATTAGACAGACCGGGGAGCTGTTTTTT	CASRAIRQTGELFF
TRBV7-3	TRBJ1-1	NA	NA	TGTGCCAGCAGCTGGGGGGCGAGGACTGAAGCTTTCTTT	CASSWGARTEAFF
TRBV27	TRBJ2-1	NA	NA	TGTGCCAGCAGTTTATCAACAGGGGGGGTGCTGGGGCAGTTCTTC	CASSLSTGGVLGQFF
TRBV7-9	TRBJ2-7	TRBD1	few	TGTGCCAGCAGCTTAGCAAGAGGGGGACAGGGGTCCTACGAGCAGTACTTC	CASSLARGGQGSYEQYF
TRBV29-1	TRBJ2-1	TRBD2	once	TGCAGCGTTGGTCCCGGGACTAGCGGGAGGGTATATGAGCAGTTCTTC	CSVGPGTSGRVYEQFF
TRBV3-1	TRBJ2-3	TRBD1	few	TGTGCCAGCAGCCGTAGGGGACAGCTACTTACAGATACGCAGTATTTT	CASSRRGQLLTDTQYF
TRBV29-1	TRBJ2-3	TRBD1	NA	TGCAGCGTTCGCGGGACAGGAAGCACAGATACGCAGTATTTT	CSVRGTGSTDTQYF
TRBV5-1	TRBJ2-1	NA	NA	TGCGCCAGCAGCTTGGTCCAGGTACCCTACAATGAGCAGTTCTTC	CASSLVQVPYNEQFF
TRBV3-1	TRBJ1-5	NA	NA	TGTGCCAGCAGCCAAGATAGAGATCGGCCCCAGCATTTT	CASSQDRDRPQHF
TRBV20-1	TRBJ2-5	NA	NA	TGCAGTGCTAGAGGCAGTCCAGAGACCCAGTACTTC	CSARGSPETQYF
TRBV21-1	TRBJ1-2	NA	few	TGTGCCAGCAGCAAATACGGCAGGAGTCGGAATGGCTACACCTTC	CASSKYGRSRNGYTF
TRBV12-3/TRBV12-4	TRBJ2-5	NA	once	TGTGCCAGCAGTTTACGGGAAAGAGAAGAGACCCAGTACTTC	CASSLREREETQYF